This TCR beta chain appears in the sequencing data of a study of patients with pleural tuberculosis. This clonotype was detected many times. TCRdb reprocessed the reads via MiXCR and lists one record per CDR3 protein. The sample has under 65,000 distinct CDR3 sequences, approximately 7.9% seen once. V lost 2 bases to trimming and J lost 5 bases; unmatched junction nucleotides: 6. The CDR3 loop spans 15 amino acids. Germline CDR1 reads MDHEN; CDR2 reads SYDVKM. The sequence was obtained from a human donor with pleural tuberculosis. The chain links TRBV28 to TRBJ2-3; 8 nucleotides line up with TRBD1. This chain's CDR3 is CASSLPRGRGDTQYF. CDR3 bases: TGTGCCAGCAGTTTACCCAGGGGGCGAGGAGATACGCAGTATTTT. The full variable domain, with the rest looked up from reference TRBV28 and TRBJ2-3, is DVKVTQSSRYLVKRTGEKVFLECVQDMDHENMFWYRQDPGLGLRLIYFSYDVKMKEKGDIPEGYSVSREKKERFSLILESASTNQTSMYLCASSLPRGRGDTQYFGPGTRLTVL.